This T cell receptor beta chain emerged from a study of post-analysis software for immune sequencing data. Study-level findings and limits: Controls had lower frequencies than patients of 4 or 5 TRBV segments, which included TRBV5-6, TRBV5-1 and TRBV20-1.

Trimming stripped 7 bases from V and 11 bases from J, with 12 bases between. In germline, CDR1 is SQVTM, CDR2 ANQGSEA. The CDR3 length is 11 residues. Prepared libraries of TCR beta cDNA carried unique molecular identifiers. From the PCR reads, TCRdb called clonotypes with MiXCR, one entry per CDR3 protein. Of roughly 620,000 distinct CDR3 sequences listed, about 44% are singletons. Concerning this clonotype itself: Its antigen remains unknown.

The sequenced sample consisted of blood. The source of this sequence is a girl aged 10 to 17 with multiple sclerosis. V usage is TRBV29-1 and J usage is TRBJ2-6; D is perhaps TRBD1 (6 bases). CDR3 in amino acids: CSAGQRDVLTF. CDR3 in DNA: TGCAGCGCCGGACAGAGGGACGTCCTGACTTTC. Variable domain in full (rest from reference TRBV29-1 and TRBJ2-6): SAVISQKPSRDICQRGTSLTIQCQVDSQVTMMFWYRQQPGQSLTLIATANQGSEATYESGFVIDKFPISRPNLTFSTLTVSNMSPEDSSIYLCSAGQRDVLTFGAGSRLTVL.